The 25 T cell receptor beta chains reported below all come from one sample, sequenced in a study of cytomegalovirus exposure and HLA in healthy donors. PCR employed 60 Vbeta and 13 Jbeta primers. Profiling relied on immunoSEQ multiplex PCR, and the TCRdb table lists in-frame clones only, not all of them. The table has 180,000 or so clones, 82% seen once. Source material: PBMCs. Source of these receptors: a man aged 35 to 55 in good health and CMV-seronegative.

This clone occurred once. This chain uses TRBV4-1 with TRBJ2-3; 10 positions match TRBD1. Per the germline V gene, CDR1 is MGHRA and CDR2 is YSYEKL. CDR3 length: 16 residues. Trimming at V came to 5 bases and at J to 3 bases, leaving 8 bases not matched to a gene. CDR3 residues: CASSSRWGQGTDTQYF. DNA of the CDR3: TGCGCCAGCAGCAGCCGATGGGGACAGGGGACAGATACGCAGTATTTT.

The J gene is TRBJ1-2, the V gene TRBV9; D perhaps matches TRBD1 (5 bases). The CDR3 runs 15 residues. V was cut by 0 bases and J by 1 base, with 10 bases left in between. Germline V gives CDR1 SGDLS, CDR2 YYNGEE. CDR3 in DNA: TGTGCCAGCAGCGTAGGTGGTGACAGTAACTATGGCTACACCTTC. Its protein product is CASSVGGDSNYGYTF.

As DNA, the CDR3 is TGTGCCAGCAGCACAACAGGGAGTAATTCACCCCTCCACTTT. As protein: CASSTTGSNSPLHF. The V and J genes are TRBV7-9 and TRBJ1-6, with D possibly TRBD1 on 6 matching bases. The V end lost 5 bases, the J end lost 6 bases, and 11 bases lay between the germline ends. The CDR3 length is 14 residues. Germline V gene sequence: CDR1 SEHNR, CDR2 FQNEAQ (reference sequence). Complete variable domain (other parts from reference TRBV7-9 and TRBJ1-6): DTGVSQNPRHKITKRGQNVTFRCDPISEHNRLYWYRQTLGQGPEFLTYFQNEAQLEKSRLLSDRFSAERPKGSFSTLEIQRTEQGDSAMYLCASSTTGSNSPLHFGNGTRLTVT.

The V gene is TRBV4-3, the J gene TRBJ1-5, with D possibly TRBD1 on 6 matching bases. Germline values: CDR1 LGHNA, CDR2 YSLEER. The CDR3 runs to 15 residues. Trimming shortened V by 4 bases and J by 9 bases, and 19 bases separated the two germline ends. CDR3 sequence (DNA): TGCGCCAGCAGCCCTGGGAGGGGGGCCCCTGGGCCCCAGCATTTT. Amino acid sequence: CASSPGRGAPGPQHF.

A word on this clone: The same CDR3 arises from other DNA sequences in this sample as well. V usage is TRBV30 and J usage is TRBJ1-1, with 7 bases identical to TRBD1. V lost 1 base, J lost 1 base, and 3 bases stayed unmatched. This CDR3 comprises 14 residues. Per germline, CDR1 GTSNPN and CDR2 SVGIG (reference sequence). CDR3 amino acids: CAWSGGQKNTEAFF. The CDR3 DNA reads as TGTGCCTGGAGTGGGGGACAGAAGAACACTGAAGCTTTCTTT. The variable domain in full, completed from reference TRBV30 and TRBJ1-1, reads SQTIHQWPATLVQPVGSPLSLECTVEGTSNPNLYWYRQAAGRGLQLLFYSVGIGQISSEVPQNLSASRPQDRQFILSSKKLLLSDSGFYLCAWSGGQKNTEAFFGQGTRLTVV.

The rearrangement links TRBV30 to TRBJ2-4, with TRBD2 identical over 9 bases. This CDR3 has 15 amino acids. In germline, CDR1 is GTSNPN, CDR2 SVGIG (reference sequence). J lost 1 base, V lost 0 bases, and 1 base had no gene match. The CDR3 sequence is CAWSVAGGAKNIQYF. The DNA of the CDR3 is TGTGCCTGGAGTGTGGCGGGAGGGGCCAAAAACATTCAGTACTTC.

CDR3 coding DNA: TGTGCCAGCAGCACGGGGTTTGCCCAAGAGACCCAGTACTTC. It is translated as CASSTGFAQETQYF. V and J are TRBV7-2 and TRBJ2-5; D may be TRBD2 (5 bases). Trimming stripped 5 bases from V and 1 base from J, with 11 bases between. The CDR3 runs 14 residues. Germline V gene lookup returns CDR1 SGHTA and CDR2 FQGNSA.

The chain uses TRBV11-2 and TRBJ2-5; D ambiguous. Trimming cost V 4 bases and J 2 bases, with 2 bases left between them. The CDR3 has 11 residues. The germline CDR1 and CDR2 sequences are SGHAT and FQNNGV. CDR3 DNA: TGTGCCAGCAGCTCACAAGAGACCCAGTACTTC. Amino acids: CASSSQETQYF.

The rearrangement joins TRBV30 to TRBJ1-5; 9 nucleotides line up with TRBD1. In germline, CDR1 is GTSNPN, CDR2 SVGIG (reference sequence). V shed 3 bases and J 2 bases; nucleotides not matched to a gene: 5. CDR3 length equals 15 residues. The CDR3 protein is CAWRQQGARNQPQHF. The CDR3 DNA reads as TGTGCCTGGAGACAACAGGGGGCTCGCAATCAGCCCCAGCATTTT.

V and J are TRBV4-3 and TRBJ2-1, with 8 nucleotides matching TRBD1. Trimming cost V 4 bases and J 8 bases; bases outside gene matches: 4. Germline assignment: CDR1 LGHNA and CDR2 YSLEER. The CDR3 has 13 amino acids. CDR3 coding DNA: TGCGCCAGCAGCCGACTGACAGGGGATGAGCAGTTCTTC. Translation: CASSRLTGDEQFF.

The rearrangement joins TRBV7-2 to TRBJ2-3, with TRBD1 as a possible D gene (6 bases). V was trimmed by 4 bases and J by 4 bases, leaving 21 bases between them. The V gene's germline CDR1 is SGHTA and CDR2 FQGNSA. CDR3 length: 17 residues. The CDR3 spells CASSSRLTDRIADTQYF. CDR3 DNA: TGTGCCAGCAGCTCCCGCCTAACTGACAGGATAGCAGATACGCAGTATTTT.

The rearrangement joins TRBV15 to TRBJ1-2, with D maybe TRBD1 (6 bases). This CDR3 contains 16 residues. CDR1 and CDR2 (germline): LNHNV, YYDKDF (reference sequence). Trimming shortened V by 0 bases and J by 4 bases, and 15 bases separated the two germline ends. CDR3 residues: CATSRDRTGGGYGYTF. The CDR3 nucleotides are TGTGCCACCAGCAGAGATCGAACGGGAGGGGGCTATGGCTACACCTTC.

This clone occurred once. The CDR3 nucleotides are TGCGCCAGCAGCGGACAGGGGAATCAGCCCCAGCATTTT. Its translation is CASSGQGNQPQHF. The chain is built from TRBV10-2 and TRBJ1-5; 9 positions match TRBD1. CDR1 is WSHSY and CDR2 is SAAADI in the germline V gene. This CDR3 has 13 residues. J was trimmed by 4 bases and V by 6 bases; bases with no gene match: 1.

The rearrangement uses TRBV28 and TRBJ2-1; tentatively, D is TRBD2 (5 bases). CDR1 and CDR2 from the germline V gene are MDHEN and SYDVKM. This CDR3 contains 19 residues. The ends were cut back, 2 bases at V and 7 bases at J, with 27 bases in the middle. CDR3 in DNA: TGTGCCAGCAGTTTACCTACCAGCGGAGGTTCAAGAGGGCGAAATGAGCAGTTCTTC. It yields the protein CASSLPTSGGSRGRNEQFF.

The V gene is TRBV28, the J gene TRBJ2-1, with 10 nucleotides matching TRBD1. The germline CDR1 and CDR2 sequences are MDHEN and SYDVKM. This CDR3 is 14 amino acids long. The J segment lost 12 bases and the V segment lost 6 bases, leaving 11 bases of the junction unmatched. The DNA of the CDR3 is TGTGCCAGCAGAGGGACAGGGGTGGAGTGGGTGCAGTTCTTC. Its protein product is CASRGTGVEWVQFF. Combining the CDR3 with reference TRBV28 and TRBJ2-1 gives the whole variable domain DVKVTQSSRYLVKRTGEKVFLECVQDMDHENMFWYRQDPGLGLRLIYFSYDVKMKEKGDIPEGYSVSREKKERFSLILESASTNQTSMYLCASRGTGVEWVQFFGPGTRLTVL.

V is TRBV7-8 and J is TRBJ2-7; 10 nucleotides line up with TRBD2. Per germline, CDR1 SGHVS and CDR2 FQNEAQ. The CDR3 is 15 residues long. V was clipped by 2 bases and J by 3 bases; unmatched bases: 4. The CDR3 coding sequence is TGTGCCAGCAGCTTACCAGCGGGGGGGATCTACGAGCAGTACTTC. It yields the protein CASSLPAGGIYEQYF.

The rearrangement links TRBV28 to TRBJ1-4, with D possibly being TRBD1 (5 bases). This CDR3 comprises 13 residues. V was pared by 11 bases and J by 4 bases, with 14 bases between. CDR1 is MDHEN, CDR2 SYDVKM, per germline. The CDR3 coding sequence is TGTGCCGGGGCGCAGGAAGGTAATGAAAAACTGTTTTTT. This codes for CAGAQEGNEKLFF.

As for this clone: This is likely a read error, given that the CDR3 carries no conserved phenylalanine or tryptophan at its end. The chain carries TRBV27 and TRBJ1-6; maybe TRBD1 (5 bases). The CDR3 totals 20 residues. V lost 0 bases, J lost 1 base, and 19 bases lay in between. Per germline, CDR1 MNHEY and CDR2 SMNVEV (reference sequence). The chain's CDR3 is CASSLSGGRRRLSYNSPLHL. The DNA of the CDR3 is TGTGCCAGCAGTTTATCGGGGGGACGGAGAAGATTGTCCTATAATTCACCCCTCCACCTT.

This clone was seen once. V and J are TRBV14 and TRBJ2-1, with TRBD2 matching 12 bases. V shed 1 base, J shed 9 bases, and the junction held 16 bases outside the gene matches. This CDR3 is built from 19 residues. The germline V gene has CDR1 SGHDN and CDR2 FVKESK. This chain's CDR3 is CASSQAGQVTSGSNGEQFF. The CDR3 DNA reads TGTGCCAGCAGCCAAGCGGGACAGGTGACTAGCGGGAGTAATGGTGAGCAGTTCTTC.

This clone was observed a single time. In DNA form, the CDR3 reads TGTGCCATCAGTGGGTCTAGCGGGAGGTCGAACACCGGGGAGCTGTTTTTT. Residues: CAISGSSGRSNTGELFF. This rearrangement joins TRBV10-3 to TRBJ2-2, with 11 bases identical to TRBD2. This CDR3 is built from 17 residues. The germline CDR1 and CDR2 sequences are ENHRY and SYGVKD. Trimming cost V 4 bases and J 0 bases; bases outside gene matches: 4.

The genes are TRBV5-1 and TRBJ1-6; a possible D gene is TRBD1 (5 bases). CDR1 is SGHRS, CDR2 YFSETQ, per germline. The CDR3 spans 13 residues. V was trimmed by 0 bases and J by 9 bases, leaving 7 bases between them. The CDR3 sequence is CASSLDRFSPLHF. CDR3 sequence (DNA): TGCGCCAGCAGCTTGGACAGGTTTTCACCCCTCCACTTT. Supplemented by reference TRBV5-1 and TRBJ1-6, the full variable domain reads KAGVTQTPRYLIKTRGQQVTLSCSPISGHRSVSWYQQTPGQGLQFLFEYFSETQRNKGNFPGRFSGRQFSNSRSEMNVSTLELGDSALYLCASSLDRFSPLHFGNGTRLTVT.

J is TRBJ1-1 and V is TRBV19; D is perhaps TRBD1 (6 bases). With 8 bases removed from V and 0 bases from J, the gap between germline ends came to 10 bases. In germline, CDR1 is LNHDA, CDR2 SQIVND (reference sequence). The CDR3 is made up of 13 amino acids. The CDR3 sequence is CASQDRLNTEAFF. In DNA form, the CDR3 reads TGTGCCAGTCAAGACAGGTTGAACACTGAAGCTTTCTTT.

CDR3 nucleotides: TGTGCCAGCAGGGACAGGGGACTTTACTACGAGCAGTACTTC. Encoded protein: CASRDRGLYYEQYF. The chain uses TRBV6-4 and TRBJ2-7, with 9 bases lining up with TRBD1. Losses at the gene ends were 6 bases for V and 3 bases for J; bases not matched to a gene: 6. Germline CDR1 is MRHNA and CDR2 is SNTAGT. The CDR3 extends over 14 amino acids.

This chain links TRBV5-6 with TRBJ2-7, with 10 bases identical to TRBD2. CDR3 length: 16 residues. With 5 bases clipped from V and 4 bases from J, the junction kept 12 bases outside the gene matches. The V gene's germline CDR1 is SGHDT and CDR2 YYEEEE. The CDR3 loop reads CASSYRVAGGLYEQYF. DNA for the CDR3: TGTGCCAGCAGTTACAGGGTAGCGGGAGGTTTATACGAGCAGTACTTC.

The table lists this clone with a count of one. The J gene is TRBJ2-5, the V gene TRBV6-5, with 7 nucleotides matching TRBD1. The CDR3 covers 13 residues. J gave up 2 bases and V 6 bases, and 3 bases lay outside the gene matches. CDR1 is MNHEY, CDR2 SVGAGI, per germline. In DNA, the CDR3 is TGTGCCAGCAGACAGGGGCTTCAAGAGACCCAGTACTTC. This codes for CASRQGLQETQYF.